The entry that follows covers one T cell receptor beta chain sequence. These data come from a study of blood T cell repertoires in COVID-19. Generated by immunoSEQ multiplex PCR, the TCRdb table keeps only in-frame clones and is missing some. Here the sample spans about 170,000 clones, approximately 92% being singletons. Sequencing was done on a sample of peripheral blood. This clonotype was obtained from a woman in her fifties or sixties with acute or convalescent COVID-19.

Here the CDR3 DNA reads TGTGCCAGCAGCCAAGCGCTCGGCACTGAAGCTTTCTTT. It yields the protein CASSQALGTEAFF. This chain joins TRBV14 and TRBJ1-1; D remains ambiguous. Germline assignment: CDR1 SGHDN and CDR2 FVKESK. CDR3 length: 13 amino acids. The V end lost 1 base, the J end lost 4 bases, and 7 bases lay between the germline ends. The variable domain in full, completed from reference TRBV14 and TRBJ1-1, reads EAGVTQFPSHSVIEKGQTVTLRCDPISGHDNLYWYRRVMGKEIKFLLHFVKESKQDESGMPNNRFLAERTGGTYSTLKVQPAELEDSGVYFCASSQALGTEAFFGQGTRLTVV.